Listed below are T cell receptor beta chains from one sample, sequenced in a study of Graves' ophthalmopathy and Graves' hyperthyroidism. MiXCR was run by TCRdb on the multiplex PCR reads, yielding one entry per CDR3 protein. Found here are a few hundred thousand distinct CDR3 sequences, under 25% of them singletons; the top ten hold roughly 3%. Sample: peripheral blood. These receptors came from a woman aged 18-29 years with stable Graves' hyperthyroidism. The CDR3 runs from the conserved cysteine through the conserved F or W. D genes are given only for firm matches. Part of the rows lack a size; the others show once, few, many or a class for expanded clones.

V gene	clone size	J gene	D gene	CDR3 DNA	CDR3 protein
TRBV20-1	many	TRBJ1-3	TRBD1	TGCAGTGCTAGAGAAACAGGGGGCTCTGGAAACACCATATATTTT	CSARETGGSGNTIYF
TRBV2	many	TRBJ1-3	TRBD1	TGTGCCAGCAGATATACCAGGGGGCCTCGGAACACCATATATTTT	CASRYTRGPRNTIYF
TRBV28	NA	TRBJ2-7	TRBD2	TGTGCCAGCAGTCCATCGCTAGCGGGAGGACGCCTCTACGAGCAGTACTTC	CASSPSLAGGRLYEQYF
TRBV12-3/TRBV12-4	many	TRBJ1-1	NA	TGTGCCAGCAGTTTAACCCCCCTTCAGAACACTGAAGCTTTCTTT	CASSLTPLQNTEAFF
TRBV5-1	many	TRBJ2-5	TRBD1	TGCGCCAGCAGCTTGAGGACAGGGAGGAGAGAGACCCAGTACTTC	CASSLRTGRRETQYF
TRBV29-1	many	TRBJ2-2	TRBD2	TGCAGCGTAGCCAAAGGACTAGCGAACACCGGGGAGCTGTTTTTT	CSVAKGLANTGELFF
TRBV5-1	many	TRBJ1-2	NA	TGCGCCAGCAGCAACACAGGGACTAACTATGGCTACACCTTC	CASSNTGTNYGYTF
TRBV6-5	many	TRBJ1-6	TRBD1	TGTGCCAGCAGCTACGGGGACAGGGTTAATTCACCCCTCCACTTT	CASSYGDRVNSPLHF
TRBV12-3/TRBV12-4	NA	TRBJ2-7	TRBD2	TGTGCCAGCAGGGTCGATGTAACGGGGGGGACCTACGAGCAGTACTTC	CASRVDVTGGTYEQYF
TRBV10-3	many	TRBJ1-5	NA	TGTGCCATCGGAGGTAACAATCAGCCCCAGCATTTT	CAIGGNNQPQHF
TRBV11-2	many	TRBJ2-4	TRBD1	TGTGCCAGCAGCTTAGGCCCGGGACAGCCAGCCAAAAACATTCAGTACTTC	CASSLGPGQPAKNIQYF
TRBV5-1	many	TRBJ2-7	NA	TGCGCCAGCAGCCTAACCGGGACGCCCACAGGGGAGCAGTACTTC	CASSLTGTPTGEQYF
TRBV6-2/TRBV6-3	many	TRBJ2-7	NA	TGTGCCAGCAGTCCGCGACAGGCTATTCTTCCCTACGAGCAGTACTTC	CASSPRQAILPYEQYF
TRBV4-2	many	TRBJ1-5	TRBD1	TGTGCCAGCAGCCAAGGTACTGGACAGGGAATAACGCCCCAGCATTTT	CASSQGTGQGITPQHF
TRBV12-3/TRBV12-4	NA	TRBJ1-2	TRBD1	TGTGCCAGCAGTTTGACAGGGAGGCTCAGCTATGGCTACACCTTC	CASSLTGRLSYGYTF
TRBV27	NA	TRBJ1-1	NA	TGTGCCAGCAGTTTACGGGTGAGGGGGAACACTGAAGCTTTCTTT	CASSLRVRGNTEAFF
TRBV7-2	many	TRBJ2-2	TRBD2	TGTGCCAGCAGCTTTCGGACTAGCGGGAACGGGGAGCTGTTTTTT	CASSFRTSGNGELFF
TRBV12-3/TRBV12-4	few	TRBJ1-2	NA	TGTGCCAGCAGTTTTTCGGGAGGCTATGGCTACACCTTC	CASSFSGGYGYTF
TRBV7-2	many	TRBJ2-5	NA	TGTGCCAGCAGCAGGGGACACGGAGAGACCCAGTACTTC	CASSRGHGETQYF